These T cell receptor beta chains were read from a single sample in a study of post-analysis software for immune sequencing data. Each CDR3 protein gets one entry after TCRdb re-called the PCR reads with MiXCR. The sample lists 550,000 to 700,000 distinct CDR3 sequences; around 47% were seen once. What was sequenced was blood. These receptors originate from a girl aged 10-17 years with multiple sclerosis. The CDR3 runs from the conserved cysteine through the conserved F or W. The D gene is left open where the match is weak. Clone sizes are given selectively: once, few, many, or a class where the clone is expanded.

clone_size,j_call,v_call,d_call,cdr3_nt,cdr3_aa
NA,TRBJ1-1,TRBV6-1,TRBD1,TGTGCCAGCAGGACAGGGCAGAACACTGAAGCTTTCTTT,CASRTGQNTEAFF
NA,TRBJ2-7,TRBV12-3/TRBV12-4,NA,TGTGCCAGCAGTTTATCCCTGTCAAGTTCCTACGAGCAGTACTTC,CASSLSLSSSYEQYF
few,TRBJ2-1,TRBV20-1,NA,TGCAGTGCTAGTGCCGGGGGCTACAATGAGCAGTTCTTC,CSASAGGYNEQFF
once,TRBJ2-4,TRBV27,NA,TGTGCCAGCAGTTTCGAGGGGACAGCCAAAAACATTCAGTACTTC,CASSFEGTAKNIQYF
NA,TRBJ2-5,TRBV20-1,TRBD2,TGCAGTGCTGGCGCCGGCGGGGGTTGGGGAGAGACCCAGTACTTC,CSAGAGGGWGETQYF
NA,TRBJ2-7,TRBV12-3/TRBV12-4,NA,TGTGCCAGCAGCGAACGGGGTACTAGCCCCTACGAGCAGTACTTC,CASSERGTSPYEQYF
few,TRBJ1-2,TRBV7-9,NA,TGTGCCAGCAGCTTGGAAGGGGCCGATTACTATGGCTACACCTTC,CASSLEGADYYGYTF
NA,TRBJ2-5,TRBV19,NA,TGTGCCACCTCTGGGCTAGAAGAGACCCAGTACTTC,CATSGLEETQYF
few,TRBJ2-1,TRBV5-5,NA,TGTGCCAGCAGCCCAGTTACGTCGGGCAATGAGCAGTTCTTC,CASSPVTSGNEQFF
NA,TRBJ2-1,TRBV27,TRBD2,TGTGCCAGCAGTTTAAGGACTAGCGGGGATGAGCAGTTCTTC,CASSLRTSGDEQFF
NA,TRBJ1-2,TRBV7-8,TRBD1,TGTGCCAGCAGCCCGGGACGACAGGGCTATGGCTACACCTTC,CASSPGRQGYGYTF
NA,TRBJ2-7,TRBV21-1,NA,TGTGCCAGCAGGCAACCGGGATCTCCCTTCTACGAGCAGTACTTC,CASRQPGSPFYEQYF
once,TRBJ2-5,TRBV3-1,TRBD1,TGTGCCAGCGGAGCAGGGGGAACGGGGGAGACCCAGTACTTC,CASGAGGTGETQYF
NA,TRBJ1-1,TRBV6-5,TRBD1,TGTGCCAGCAGCCACCCCACAGGGGGCACTGAAGCTTTCTTT,CASSHPTGGTEAFF
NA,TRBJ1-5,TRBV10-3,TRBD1,TGTGCCATCAGTGCCAGGGGGCGCGATCAGCCCCAGCATTTT,CAISARGRDQPQHF
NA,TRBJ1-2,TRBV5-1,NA,TGCGCCAGCGGCTGGGGGGATACACGGTATGGCTACACCTTC,CASGWGDTRYGYTF
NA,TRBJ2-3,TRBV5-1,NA,TGCGCCAGCAGCTATACAGCAGATACGCAGTATTTT,CASSYTADTQYF
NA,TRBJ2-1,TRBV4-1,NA,TGCGCCAGCAGCCAAGATAGGTCGAGGTCCAGGGACCGGAACAATGAGCAGTTCTTC,CASSQDRSRSRDRNNEQFF
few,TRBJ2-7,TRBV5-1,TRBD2,TGCGCCAGCAGCTATTCCGGGACGGGGGGTGAGGAGCAGTACTTC,CASSYSGTGGEEQYF
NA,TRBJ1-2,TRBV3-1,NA,TGTGCCAGCAGCCAAGATCTTGGGGTACTAGGCGGCTACACCTTC,CASSQDLGVLGGYTF
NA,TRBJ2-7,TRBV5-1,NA,TGCGCCAGCAGCTTGTGGCGGATAACTTCCTACGAGCAGTACTTC,CASSLWRITSYEQYF
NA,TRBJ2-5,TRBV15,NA,TGTGCCACCAGCGGGAGAGGAGGGTTGGAGACCCAGTACTTC,CATSGRGGLETQYF
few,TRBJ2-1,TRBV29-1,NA,TGCAGCGTTGAAGTCCTCCGGGACTCCAATGAGCAGTTCTTC,CSVEVLRDSNEQFF
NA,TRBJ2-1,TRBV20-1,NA,TGCAGTGCTAGATTACGCACGGGCCCCTACAATGAGCAGTTCTTC,CSARLRTGPYNEQFF
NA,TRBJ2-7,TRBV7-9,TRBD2,TGTGCCAGCAGCGTCGCCTCCCCAACAGCGGGGTCGTCCTACGAGCAGTACTTC,CASSVASPTAGSSYEQYF
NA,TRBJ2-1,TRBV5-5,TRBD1,TGTGCCAGCAGCTCCGGGACAGGCGTCTACAATAAGCAGTTCTTC,CASSSGTGVYNKQFF
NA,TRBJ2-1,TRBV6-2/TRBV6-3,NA,TGTGCCAGCCTCGAGGTAGATAGCACCCCAGATGAGCAGTTCTTC,CASLEVDSTPDEQFF
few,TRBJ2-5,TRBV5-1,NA,TGCGCCAGCAGCTTTGTTACCGGGAGAGGCGAGACCCAGTACTTC,CASSFVTGRGETQYF
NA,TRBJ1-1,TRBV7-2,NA,TGTGCCAGCAGCTTACCAGAAAAAGGGGGAATCGGTTATAGAACCGCTTTCTTT,CASSLPEKGGIGYRTAFF
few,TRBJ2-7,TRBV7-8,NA,TGTGCCAGCAGCTTCGGCTCTGAATCCGAGCAGTACTTC,CASSFGSESEQYF
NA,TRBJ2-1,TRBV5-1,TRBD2,TGCGCCAGCAGCCTACTAGCGAATAATGAGCAGTTCTTC,CASSLLANNEQFF
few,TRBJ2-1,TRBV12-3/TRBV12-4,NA,TGTGCCAGCAGGAGGATTGGCGGCCCTGTAGTCAATGAGCAGTTCTTC,CASRRIGGPVVNEQFF
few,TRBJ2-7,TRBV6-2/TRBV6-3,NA,TGTGCCAGCAGCGTACAGGGCGTATCAACCTACGAGCAGTACTTC,CASSVQGVSTYEQYF
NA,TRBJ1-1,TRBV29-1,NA,TGCAGCGTTGAAGTATCCAGAAACACTGAAGCTTTCTTT,CSVEVSRNTEAFF
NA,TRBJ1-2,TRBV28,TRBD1,TGTGCCAGTAGACAGGGAAGCGGGCCATATGGCTACACCTTC,CASRQGSGPYGYTF
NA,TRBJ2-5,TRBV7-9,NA,TGTGCCAGCAGCTTAGTGCGGGATGTGGAGACCCAGTACTTC,CASSLVRDVETQYF
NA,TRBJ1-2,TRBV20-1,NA,NA,CSAPGGSSPYGCTF
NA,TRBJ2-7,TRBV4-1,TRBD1,TGCGCCAGCAGCCAAGGGGACAGCAGCTCCTACAATGAGCAGTACTTC,CASSQGDSSSYNEQYF
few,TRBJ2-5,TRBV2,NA,TGTGCCAGCAGTGAAGAGAAAGGCATCGGGGAGACCCAGTACTTC,CASSEEKGIGETQYF
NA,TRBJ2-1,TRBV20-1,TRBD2,TGCAGTGCTAGAGCACCAACGGTAGCGGGGGAGGGGGGGGAGCAGTTCTTC,CSARAPTVAGEGGEQFF
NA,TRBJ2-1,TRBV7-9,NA,TGTGCCAGCAGCCGAGACGGGACCAAGCAGTTCTTC,CASSRDGTKQFF
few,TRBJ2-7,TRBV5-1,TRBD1,TGCGCCAGCAGCCAGGACAGGCCTTACGAGCAGTACTTC,CASSQDRPYEQYF
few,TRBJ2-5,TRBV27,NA,TGTGCCGGCCATTTTGGGAGCCAAGAGACCCAGTACTTC,CAGHFGSQETQYF
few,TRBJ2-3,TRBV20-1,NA,TGCAGTGCTAGAGGCGGTGCAGGAGAAGTCCTCACAGGTACGCAGTATTTT,CSARGGAGEVLTGTQYF
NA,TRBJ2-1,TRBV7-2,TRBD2,TGTGCCAGCTCTCTAGGGGCGGGGGGCGTCTCCTACAATGAGCAGTTCTTC,CASSLGAGGVSYNEQFF
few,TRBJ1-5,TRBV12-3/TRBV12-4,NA,TGTGCCAGCAGTTTTCGGATGGATCAGCCCCAGCATTTT,CASSFRMDQPQHF
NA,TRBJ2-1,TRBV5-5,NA,TGTGCCAGCAGCTTGTTGACAGCCTCCTACAATGAGCAGTTCTTC,CASSLLTASYNEQFF
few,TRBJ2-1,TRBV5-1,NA,TGCGCCAGCAGCTCAGGGGAGGTTACGAATGAGCAGTTCTTC,CASSSGEVTNEQFF
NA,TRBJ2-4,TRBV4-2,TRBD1,TGTGCCAGCAGCCAAGTGGACAGGGAAGCCAAAAACATTCAGTACTTC,CASSQVDREAKNIQYF
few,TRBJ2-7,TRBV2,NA,TGTGCCAGCAGAAAAATCGCGACTTCCTACGAGCAGTACTTC,CASRKIATSYEQYF
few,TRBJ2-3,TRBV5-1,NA,TGCGCCAGCAGCTTCGATGGGGTAGGGACAGATACGCAGTATTTT,CASSFDGVGTDTQYF
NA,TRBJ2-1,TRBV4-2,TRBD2,TGTGCCAGCAGCCTCACCGGGACCAGCGGGGGGGCATACAATGAGCAGTTCTTC,CASSLTGTSGGAYNEQFF
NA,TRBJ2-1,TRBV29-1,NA,TGCAGCGTTGGGACGGAAAGCGCCGATGAGCAGTTCTTC,CSVGTESADEQFF
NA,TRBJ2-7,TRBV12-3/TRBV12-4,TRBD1,TGTGCCAGCAGTTCGGACAGGGGTGTACAAATCTACGAGCAGTACTTC,CASSSDRGVQIYEQYF
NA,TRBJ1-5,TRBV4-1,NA,TGCGCCAGCAGCCAAGATGGAGGTTTCAATCAGCCCCAGCATTTT,CASSQDGGFNQPQHF
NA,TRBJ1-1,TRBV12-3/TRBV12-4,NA,TGTGCCAGCAGTTTAACGGGACACACGAACACTGAAGCTTTCTTT,CASSLTGHTNTEAFF
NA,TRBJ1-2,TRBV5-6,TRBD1,TGTGCCAGCAGCCTCCCAAGAGGGACAGATACTAACTATGGCTACACCTTC,CASSLPRGTDTNYGYTF
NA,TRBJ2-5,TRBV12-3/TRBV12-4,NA,TGTGCCAGCAGTAATGGGGCTCTGTCGAATGAGCAGTACTTC,CASSNGALSNEQYF
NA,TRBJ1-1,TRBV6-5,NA,TGTGCCAGCAGTTCGGGGGGTCGGAACACTGAAGCTTTCTTT,CASSSGGRNTEAFF
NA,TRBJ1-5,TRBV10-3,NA,TGTGCCATCAAGCCGGAGAGCAATCAGCCCCAGCATTTT,CAIKPESNQPQHF